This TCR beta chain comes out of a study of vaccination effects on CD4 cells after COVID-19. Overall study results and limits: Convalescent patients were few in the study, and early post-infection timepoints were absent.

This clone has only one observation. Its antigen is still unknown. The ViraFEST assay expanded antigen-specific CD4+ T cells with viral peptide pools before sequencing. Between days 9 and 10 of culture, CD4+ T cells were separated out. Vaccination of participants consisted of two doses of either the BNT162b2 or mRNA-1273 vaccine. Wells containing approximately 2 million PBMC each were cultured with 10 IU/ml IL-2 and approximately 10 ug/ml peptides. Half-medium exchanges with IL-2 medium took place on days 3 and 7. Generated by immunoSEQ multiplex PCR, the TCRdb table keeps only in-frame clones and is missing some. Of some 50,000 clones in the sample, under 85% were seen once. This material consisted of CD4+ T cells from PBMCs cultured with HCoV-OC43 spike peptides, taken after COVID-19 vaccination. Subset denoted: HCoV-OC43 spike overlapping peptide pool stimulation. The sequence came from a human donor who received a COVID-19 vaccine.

The DNA of the CDR3 is TGTGCCAGCAGCCAAGATGGTTTTTTTAGCGGGGGACTGAACACCGGGGAGCTGTTTTTT. Translation: CASSQDGFFSGGLNTGELFF. This chain uses TRBV4-2 with TRBJ2-2; 9 bases line up with TRBD2. This CDR3 has 20 residues. Germline lookup yields CDR1 LGHNA and CDR2 YNFKEQ. The ends lost 0 bases at V and 1 base at J; junction bases unmatched: 12.